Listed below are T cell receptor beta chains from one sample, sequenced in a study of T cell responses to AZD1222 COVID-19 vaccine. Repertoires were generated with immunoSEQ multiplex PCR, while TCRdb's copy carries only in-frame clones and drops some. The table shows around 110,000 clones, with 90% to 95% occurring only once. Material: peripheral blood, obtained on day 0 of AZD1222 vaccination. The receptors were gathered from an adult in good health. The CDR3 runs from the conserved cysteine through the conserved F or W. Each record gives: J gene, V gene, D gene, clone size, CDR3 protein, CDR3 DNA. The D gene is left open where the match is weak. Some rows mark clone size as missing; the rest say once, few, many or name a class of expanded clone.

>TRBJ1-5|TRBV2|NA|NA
CASSNRDKRSNQPQHF
TGTGCCAGCAGTAACCGGGACAAACGTTCCAATCAGCCCCAGCATTTT
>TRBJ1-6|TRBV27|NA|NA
CASSPPGVTSPLHF
TGTGCCAGCAGTCCCCCCGGGGTAACGTCACCCCTCCACTTT
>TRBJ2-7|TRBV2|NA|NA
CAILDFYEQYF
TGTGCCATCCTGGACTTCTACGAGCAGTACTTC
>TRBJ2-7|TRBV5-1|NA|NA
CASSLLGGPPYEQYF
TGCGCCAGCAGCTTACTCGGCGGCCCCCCCTACGAGCAGTACTTC
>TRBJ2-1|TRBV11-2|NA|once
CASSAPALRNEQFF
TGTGCCAGCAGCGCCCCGGCCTTAAGGAATGAGCAGTTCTTC
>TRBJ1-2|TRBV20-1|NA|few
CSASSRWPYGYTF
TGCAGTGCTAGTTCGAGGTGGCCCTATGGCTACACCTTC
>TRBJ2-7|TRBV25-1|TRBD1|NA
CASSHHSQGAINEQYF
TGTGCCAGCAGTCATCACTCACAGGGGGCGATAAACGAGCAGTACTTC
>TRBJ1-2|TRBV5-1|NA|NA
CASSLGGRGYTF
TGCGCCAGCAGCTTGGGGGGACGCGGCTACACCTTC
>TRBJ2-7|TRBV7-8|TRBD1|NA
CASSTTGSSYEQYF
TGTGCCAGCAGCACGACAGGGAGCTCCTACGAGCAGTACTTC
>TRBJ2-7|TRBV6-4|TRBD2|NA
CALPTRLVAGAFSYEQYF
TGTGCCTTACCGACCAGACTAGTAGCGGGAGCCTTTTCCTACGAGCAGTACTTC
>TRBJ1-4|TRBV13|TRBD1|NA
CASSPDRDEKLFF
TGTGCCAGCAGCCCGGACAGGGATGAAAAACTGTTTTTT
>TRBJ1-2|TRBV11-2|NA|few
CASSFRAGYTF
TGTGCCAGCAGCTTTAGGGCTGGCTACACCTTC
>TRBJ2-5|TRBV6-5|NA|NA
CASRGETQYF
TGTGCCAGCAGAGGAGAGACCCAGTACTTC
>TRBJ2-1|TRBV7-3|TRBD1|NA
CASSLSRDSSYNEQFF
TGTGCCAGCAGCTTGTCCCGGGACAGCTCCTACAATGAGCAGTTCTTC